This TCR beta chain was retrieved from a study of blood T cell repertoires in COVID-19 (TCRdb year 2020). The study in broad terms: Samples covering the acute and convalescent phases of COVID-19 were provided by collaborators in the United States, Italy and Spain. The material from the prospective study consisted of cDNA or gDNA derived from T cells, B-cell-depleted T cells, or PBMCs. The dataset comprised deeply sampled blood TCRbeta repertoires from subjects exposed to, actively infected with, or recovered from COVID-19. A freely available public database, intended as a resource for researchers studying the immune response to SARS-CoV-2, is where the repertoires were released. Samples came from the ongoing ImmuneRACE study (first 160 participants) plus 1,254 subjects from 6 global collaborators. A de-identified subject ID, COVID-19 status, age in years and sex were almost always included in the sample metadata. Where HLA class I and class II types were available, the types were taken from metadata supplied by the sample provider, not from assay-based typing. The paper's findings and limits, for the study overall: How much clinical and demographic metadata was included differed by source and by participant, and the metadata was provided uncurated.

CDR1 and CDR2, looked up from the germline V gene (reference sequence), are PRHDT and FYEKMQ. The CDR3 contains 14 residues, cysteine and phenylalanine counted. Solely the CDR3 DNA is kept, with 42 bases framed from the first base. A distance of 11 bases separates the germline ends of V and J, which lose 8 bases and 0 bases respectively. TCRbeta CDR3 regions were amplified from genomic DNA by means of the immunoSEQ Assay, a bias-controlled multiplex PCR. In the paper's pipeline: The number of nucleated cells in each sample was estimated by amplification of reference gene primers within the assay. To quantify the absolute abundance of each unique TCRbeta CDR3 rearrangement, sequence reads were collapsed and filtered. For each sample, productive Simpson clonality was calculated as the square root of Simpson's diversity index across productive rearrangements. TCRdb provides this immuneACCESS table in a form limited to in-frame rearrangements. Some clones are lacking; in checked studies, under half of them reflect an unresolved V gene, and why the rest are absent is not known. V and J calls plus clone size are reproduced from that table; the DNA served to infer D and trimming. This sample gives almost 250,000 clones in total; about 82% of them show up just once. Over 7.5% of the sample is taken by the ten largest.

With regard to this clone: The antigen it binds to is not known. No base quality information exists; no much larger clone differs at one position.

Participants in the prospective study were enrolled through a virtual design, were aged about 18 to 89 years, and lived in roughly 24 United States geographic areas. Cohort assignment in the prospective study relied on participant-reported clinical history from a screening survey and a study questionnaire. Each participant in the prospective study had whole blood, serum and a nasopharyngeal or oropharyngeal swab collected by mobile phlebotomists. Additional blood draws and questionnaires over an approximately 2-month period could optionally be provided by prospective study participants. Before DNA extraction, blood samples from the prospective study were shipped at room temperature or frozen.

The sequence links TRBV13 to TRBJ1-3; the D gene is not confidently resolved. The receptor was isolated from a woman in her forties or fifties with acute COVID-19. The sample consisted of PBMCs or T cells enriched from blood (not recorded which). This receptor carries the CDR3 CASLSGFSGNTIYF. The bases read TGTGCCAGCTTAAGCGGGTTCTCTGGAAACACCATATATTTT.